Following are 28 T cell receptor beta chains from one sample sequenced in a study of CXCR4 blockade with PD-1 therapy in pancreatic cancer. TCRdb keeps only in-frame clones here, not all; method: immunoSEQ multiplex PCR. Of under 3,000 clones listed, less than 45% are singletons. Sequencing input: tumor tissue. These receptor sequences come from a human donor with pancreatic ductal adenocarcinoma.

The rearrangement uses TRBV29-1 and TRBJ1-1, with 8 bases identical to TRBD1. V dropped 3 bases and J dropped 5; count of bases not matched to a gene: 5. The CDR3 runs 13 residues. CDR1 and CDR2 from the germline V gene are SQVTM and ANQGSEA. Here the CDR3 DNA reads TGCAGCGTTGATCCAACAGGGGGTACTGAAGCTTTCTTT. Translation: CSVDPTGGTEAFF.

This clone was detected a few times. V and J are TRBV18 and TRBJ2-7; 8 bases agree with TRBD1. V shed 10 bases and J 2 bases; nucleotides not matched to a gene: 7. From germline, CDR1 is KGHSH and CDR2 LQKENI. The CDR3 extends over 13 amino acids. CDR3 sequence reads: CATSIQGAYEQYF. The DNA of the CDR3 is TGTGCCACCTCGATACAGGGGGCCTACGAGCAGTACTTC.

The chain employs TRBV25-1 and TRBJ2-3; 9 nucleotides line up with TRBD1. The CDR3 runs 14 residues. CDR1 is MGHDK, CDR2 SYGVNS, per germline. V shed 7 bases and J 4 bases; nucleotides not matched to a gene: 6. CDR3 in amino acids: CASIGTGRADTQYF. The DNA for the CDR3 is TGTGCCAGCATCGGGACAGGGAGGGCAGATACGCAGTATTTT. The full variable domain, with the rest looked up from reference TRBV25-1 and TRBJ2-3, is EADIYQTPRYLVIGTGKKITLECSQTMGHDKMYWYQQDPGMELHLIHYSYGVNSTEKGDLSSESTVSRIRTEHFPLTLESARPSHTSQYLCASIGTGRADTQYFGPGTRLTVL.

The chain couples TRBV9 to TRBJ2-5; weak D call: TRBD2 (6 bases). Looked up from germline, CDR1 is SGDLS and CDR2 is YYNGEE. This CDR3 comprises 14 residues. V lost 6 bases and J lost 5, with 17 bases in between. In DNA, the CDR3 is TGTGCCAGCAAGGGGACTCACGCGCAGGAGACCCAGTACTTC. Its translation: CASKGTHAQETQYF.

By share of the sample, this clone is large (0.1 to 1%). This sequence joins TRBV28 and TRBJ2-7; 9 bases map to TRBD1. J was trimmed by 3 bases and V by 5 bases; bases with no gene match: 5. Germline lookup yields CDR1 MDHEN and CDR2 SYDVKM. The CDR3 runs 14 residues. The CDR3 loop reads CASSRQGGSYEQYV. CDR3 DNA: TGTGCCAGCAGTCGACAGGGGGGGAGCTACGAGCAGTACGTC.

Concerning this clone: A junction boundary mismatches the germline segment, possibly from a read error. This chain uses TRBV10-2 with TRBJ1-6, with TRBD1 as a possible D gene (6 bases). The CDR3 sequence is 15 residues long. From germline, CDR1 is WSHSY and CDR2 SAAADI. The CDR3 here is CVSSEEQGGGSPLHF. CDR3 bases: TGCGTCAGCAGTGAGGAACAGGGAGGAGGTTCACCCCTCCACTTT.

CDR3 in amino acids: CAWSRGGETDTQYF. CDR3 bases: TGTGCCTGGAGCCGGGGGGGTGAGACAGATACGCAGTATTTT. This chain links TRBV30 with TRBJ2-3; TRBD2 agrees at 8 bases. The germline V gene has CDR1 GTSNPN and CDR2 SVGIG (reference sequence). The CDR3 runs 14 residues. Trimming removed 3 bases from V and 3 bases from J; junction bases left unmatched: 5.

There are a few counts of this clone. The rearrangement links TRBV19 to TRBJ2-1, with TRBD2 identical over 9 bases. V was pared by 7 bases and J by 8 bases, with 6 bases of the junction left unmatched. Germline values: CDR1 LNHDA, CDR2 SQIVND (reference sequence). The CDR3 sequence is 13 residues long. This CDR3 reads CASKKREEDEQFF. CDR3 nucleotides: TGTGCCAGTAAGAAGCGGGAGGAAGATGAGCAGTTCTTC.

This clone has a handful of counts. This chain uses TRBV6-8 with TRBJ2-3; TRBD2 agrees at 8 bases. Trimming took 4 bases from V and 7 from J; bases not matched to a gene: 4. Germline CDR1 is MNHGY and CDR2 is SAAAGT. There are 13 residues in the CDR3. The CDR3 coding sequence is TGTGCCAGCAGTTCCGGACTAGCAAATACGCAGTATTTT. Translated, it gives CASSSGLANTQYF.

The gene calls are TRBV11-3 and TRBJ2-7; 12 bases map to TRBD2. This CDR3 region has 16 residues. J lost 6 bases, V lost 2 bases, and 8 bases had no gene match. Germline V gene lookup returns CDR1 SGHNT and CDR2 YENEEA. CDR3 coding DNA: TGTGCCAGCAGCTTAACCTCAGGACTAGCGGGAAGCGAGCAGTACTTC. This sequence encodes CASSLTSGLAGSEQYF.

In this sample, this clone turned up a few times. The chain joins TRBV9 to TRBJ1-1; D is unresolved. There are 12 residues in the CDR3. The V and J ends lost 3 bases and 5 bases respectively, with 8 bases between them. CDR1 and CDR2 (germline): SGDLS, YYNGEE. CDR3 sequence (DNA): TGTGCCAGCAGCGAGGGCAGGACTGAAGCTTTCTTT. Its protein is CASSEGRTEAFF.

The V call is TRBV5-1, the J call TRBJ2-6; no firm D call. Germline assignment: CDR1 SGHRS and CDR2 YFSETQ. The CDR3 consists of 16 residues. V lost 1 base, J lost 0 bases, and 8 bases lay in between. The CDR3 coding sequence is TGCGCCAGCAGCTTGACCGTGAGCTCTGGGGCCAACGTCCTGACTTTC. Translation: CASSLTVSSGANVLTF.

The gene calls are TRBV6-8 and TRBJ2-2; the D is unclear. In germline, CDR1 is MNHGY, CDR2 SAAAGT. Deletions cut 2 bases from V and 5 bases from J, with 15 bases between. The CDR3 runs to 16 residues. This chain's CDR3 is CASSYMGFALTGELFF. In DNA form, the CDR3 reads TGTGCCAGCAGTTACATGGGATTCGCCCTTACCGGGGAGCTGTTTTTT.

The chain carries TRBV28 and TRBJ1-1, with D possibly TRBD1 on 6 matching bases. CDR1 is MDHEN and CDR2 is SYDVKM in the germline V gene. This CDR3 has 13 residues. The ends were cut back, 3 bases at V and 1 base at J, with 6 bases in the middle. The CDR3 loop reads CASSFRGNTEAFF. CDR3 nucleotide sequence: TGTGCCAGCAGTTTCAGGGGGAACACTGAAGCTTTCTTT.

This clone was detected only a few times. This rearrangement joins TRBV6-7 to TRBJ1-2; possible D gene TRBD1, 5 bases. TRBV6-7 is recorded as an ORF, its role being uncertain. Trimming removed 4 bases at V and 2 bases at J, with 11 bases between. The CDR3 extends over 14 amino acids. CDR3 amino acids: CASSSPTANYGYTF. The DNA of the CDR3 is TGTGCCAGCAGTTCCCCGACAGCCAACTATGGCTACACCTTC.

The chain carries TRBV4-1 and TRBJ2-1, with a weak D call TRBD2 (6 bases). The CDR3 covers 15 residues. Germline V gives CDR1 MGHRA, CDR2 YSYEKL. V was cut by 1 base and J by 3 bases, with 10 bases left in between. DNA of the CDR3: TGCGCCAGCAGCCAAGTTCAGGGAGGCTACAATGAGCAGTTCTTC. Its protein product is CASSQVQGGYNEQFF.

This clone was observed a handful of times. The genes are TRBV19 and TRBJ2-1; D not certain. The length of the CDR3 is 14 residues. Germline V gene data show CDR1 as LNHDA and CDR2 as SQIVND (reference sequence). V lost 5 bases and J lost 10, with 18 bases in between. The CDR3 DNA reads as TGTGCCAGTAGTCCAACGTCTCGGGTTTCAGAGCAGTTCTTC. The encoded protein is CASSPTSRVSEQFF.

The gene calls are TRBV6-7 and TRBJ2-3, with D perhaps matching TRBD1 (6 bases). TRBV6-7 counts as an open reading frame of uncertain function. Trimming left V 5 bases short and J 0 bases short, with 12 bases between. This CDR3 region has 15 residues. CDR3 region: CASSQQGQSTDTQYF. The DNA of the CDR3 is TGTGCCAGCAGTCAACAGGGTCAGAGCACAGATACGCAGTATTTT.

With regard to this clone: At one end, the junction sequence differs from germline, possibly due to a read error. The chain employs TRBV10-3 and TRBJ1-1; no firm D call. Germline V gives CDR1 ENHRY, CDR2 SYGVKD. CDR3 size: 13 residues. The CDR3: CAISEEVGVRAFF. The CDR3 DNA follows: TGTGCCATCAGTGAGGAGGTGGGAGTGAGGGCTTTTTTT.

The chain recombines TRBV18 with TRBJ1-4; weak D call: TRBD1 (5 bases). This CDR3 has 14 amino acids. Germline assignment: CDR1 KGHSH and CDR2 LQKENI. The V end was cut by 5 bases, the J end by 0 bases, with 7 bases between. CDR3 in amino acids: CASSSQATNEKLFF. The CDR3 region has the DNA TGTGCCAGCTCATCACAGGCAACTAATGAAAAACTGTTTTTT.

The genes are TRBV12-1 and TRBJ2-1; the table's D call, TRBD2, was not checked against the DNA. TRBV12-1 is a pseudogene segment. The CDR3 extends over 17 amino acids. DNA for the CDR3: TGTGCCAGCAGCTTCTTCGGGACTAGCGGGAGTTCAGATGAGCAGTTCTTC. It codes for CASSFFGTSGSSDEQFF.

This clone is categorized as hyperexpanded. The CDR3 coding sequence is TGTGCCAGCAGTTTTGGGGCCGATTCTGGCTACGAGCAGTACGTC. This translates into CASSFGADSGYEQYV. The chain couples TRBV28 to TRBJ2-7; possible D gene TRBD1, 5 bases. V was pared by 3 bases and J by 3 bases, with 15 bases between. CDR1 and CDR2 from the germline V gene are MDHEN and SYDVKM. There are 15 residues in the CDR3.

Only a few counts were recorded for this clone. This chain links TRBV30 with TRBJ1-1; a possible D gene is TRBD1 (5 bases). CDR3 length: 14 residues. Trimming cost V 0 bases and J 3 bases, with 11 bases left between them. CDR1 and CDR2 (germline): GTSNPN, SVGIG (reference sequence). Here the CDR3 DNA reads TGTGCCTGGAGTGTAGGGTTGGGACACACTGAAGCTTTCTTT. Its translation: CAWSVGLGHTEAFF.

On this clone: The same CDR3 arises from other DNA sequences in this sample as well. The chain uses TRBV18 and TRBJ2-7; D may be TRBD1 or TRBD2 (5 bases each). Germline CDR1 reads KGHSH; CDR2 reads LQKENI. The CDR3 sequence is 13 residues long. Trimming cost V 3 bases and J 7 bases, with 13 bases left between them. In DNA, the CDR3 is TGTGCCAGCTCACCGAGGGGTTCCAATGAGCAGTACGTC. Its protein product is CASSPRGSNEQYV.

This clone turned up a few times. The rearrangement joins TRBV6-7 to TRBJ2-1; perhaps TRBD1 as D (6 bases). TRBV6-7 is reported as an ORF; its role is uncertain. The CDR3 covers 18 residues. The ends were cut back, 0 bases at V and 4 bases at J, with 19 bases in the middle. The CDR3 spells CASSYSRGNRVIYNEQFF. The CDR3 DNA reads TGTGCCAGCAGTTACTCGAGGGGAAACAGGGTGATTTACAATGAGCAGTTCTTC.

By sample fraction, this clone is large. The chain combines TRBV6-8 with TRBJ2-7; no definite D call. The CDR3 has 12 residues. The V gene's germline CDR1 is MNHGY and CDR2 SAAAGT. Between the trimmed V and J ends, which lost 5 bases and 0 bases, there was a span of 5 bases. The CDR3: CASSDGSYEQYF. The CDR3 coding sequence is TGTGCCAGCAGTGACGGCTCCTACGAGCAGTACTTC.

V gene TRBV6-8 combines with J gene TRBJ2-2; D is possibly TRBD2 (7 bases). Germline V gene sequence: CDR1 MNHGY, CDR2 SAAAGT. V lost 2 bases and J 7 bases, leaving 14 bases between the germline ends. The CDR3 contains 15 residues. This CDR3 reads CASSYGGARHGELFF. CDR3 nucleotide sequence: TGTGCCAGCAGTTACGGGGGGGCGCGTCACGGGGAGCTGTTTTTT.

This sequence joins TRBV18 and TRBJ1-2; no firm D call. Germline assignment: CDR1 KGHSH and CDR2 LQKENI. CDR3 length: 14 residues. V lost 7 bases and J 4 bases, leaving 16 bases between the germline ends. Here the CDR3 reads CASFTDEGSYGYTF. The CDR3 nucleotides are TGTGCCAGCTTCACGGATGAGGGTTCCTATGGCTACACCTTC.